Listed below are T cell receptor beta chains from one sample, sequenced in a study of T cell repertoires in cytomegalovirus infection. One entry per CDR3 protein results from TCRdb running MiXCR on the reads. The data contain roughly 230,000 distinct CDR3 sequences, roughly 20% of them singletons. Source material: CD8+ T cells from PBMCs. Source of these receptors: a human donor in good health (CMV status not recorded). Some clones in this sample may be carry-over from other donors' samples. CDR3s leave out the opening cysteine and the closing phenylalanine or tryptophan.

TRBV19	TRBJ1-1	ASSIALNTEAF
TRBV19	TRBJ2-1	ASSIVFGQYNEQF
TRBV4-1	TRBJ2-1	ASSQEEDSYNEQF
TRBV20-1	TRBJ2-6	SAKFRGRRSGANVLT
TRBV29-1	TRBJ1-2	SVEDAFYPRGYT
TRBV10-2	TRBJ2-5	ASSETSGGFQETQY
TRBV7-8	TRBJ1-5	ASSLGGREPQH
TRBV19	TRBJ1-2	ASSIVENPGGGSYT
TRBV28	TRBJ2-5	ASSALAGGGQETQY
TRBV20-1	TRBJ1-3	SARRAGNTIY
TRBV6-1	TRBJ2-1	ASTVGVSSYNEQF
TRBV29-1	TRBJ1-2	SHAAGGGPGYT
TRBV14	TRBJ1-1	ASSPAVILMNTEAF
TRBV7-8	TRBJ2-2	ASSLEVRYGGLTGELF
TRBV6-2/TRBV6-3	TRBJ2-1	ASSYGHLGF
TRBV28	TRBJ1-2	ASTDRSGARYYGYT
TRBV25-1	TRBJ1-1	ASSESGTGGTEAF
TRBV11-2	TRBJ2-5	ASSLGYGGETQY
TRBV27	TRBJ2-1	ASSPSGGESYNEQF
TRBV7-2	TRBJ1-1	ASSLWGREMDTEAF
TRBV7-7	TRBJ2-1	ASSPDPDGYNEQF
TRBV7-9	TRBJ2-3	ASSYIRDTQY